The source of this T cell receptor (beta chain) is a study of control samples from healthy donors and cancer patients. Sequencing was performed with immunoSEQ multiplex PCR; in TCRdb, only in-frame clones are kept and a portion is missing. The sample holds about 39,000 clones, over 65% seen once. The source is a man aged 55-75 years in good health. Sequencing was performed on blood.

CDR3 bases: TGTGCCAGCTCACCACAATCCGGGACAGCCGGGTATGGCTACACCTTC. Encoded protein: CASSPQSGTAGYGYTF. The genes are TRBV18 and TRBJ1-2; 7 bases agree with TRBD1. Trimming removed 1 base from V and 5 bases from J; junction bases left unmatched: 10. The germline V gene encodes CDR1 KGHSH and CDR2 LQKENI. CDR3 length: 16 amino acids.